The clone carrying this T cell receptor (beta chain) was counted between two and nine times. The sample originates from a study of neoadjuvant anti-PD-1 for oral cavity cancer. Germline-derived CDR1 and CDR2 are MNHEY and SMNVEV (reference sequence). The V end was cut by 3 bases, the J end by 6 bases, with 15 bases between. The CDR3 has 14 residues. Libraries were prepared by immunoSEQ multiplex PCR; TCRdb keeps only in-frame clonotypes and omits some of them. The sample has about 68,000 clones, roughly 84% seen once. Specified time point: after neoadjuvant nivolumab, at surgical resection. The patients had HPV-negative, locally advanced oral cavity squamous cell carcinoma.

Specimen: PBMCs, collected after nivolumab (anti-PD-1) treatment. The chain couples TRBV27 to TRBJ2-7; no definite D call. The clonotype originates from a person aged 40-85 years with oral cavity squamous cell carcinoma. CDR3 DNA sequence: TGTGCCAGCAGTTTTGGTGGTGTTCGTGGCGAGCAGTACTTC. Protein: CASSFGGVRGEQYF.